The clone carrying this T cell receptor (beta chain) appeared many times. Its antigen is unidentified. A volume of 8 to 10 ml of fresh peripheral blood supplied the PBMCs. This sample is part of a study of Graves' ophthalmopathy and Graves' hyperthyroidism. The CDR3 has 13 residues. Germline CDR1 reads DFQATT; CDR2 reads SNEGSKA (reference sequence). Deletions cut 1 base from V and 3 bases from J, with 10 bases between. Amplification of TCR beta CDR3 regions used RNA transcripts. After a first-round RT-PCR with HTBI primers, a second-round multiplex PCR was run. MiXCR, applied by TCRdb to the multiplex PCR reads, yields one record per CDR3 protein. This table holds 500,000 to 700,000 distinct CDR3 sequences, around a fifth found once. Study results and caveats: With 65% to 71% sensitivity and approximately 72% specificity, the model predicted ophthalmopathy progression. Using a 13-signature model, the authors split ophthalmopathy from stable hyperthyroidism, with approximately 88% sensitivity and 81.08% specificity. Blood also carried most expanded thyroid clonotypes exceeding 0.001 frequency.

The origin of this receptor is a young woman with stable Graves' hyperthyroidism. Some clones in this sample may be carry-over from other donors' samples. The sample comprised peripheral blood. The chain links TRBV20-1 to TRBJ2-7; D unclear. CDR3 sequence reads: CSARAGRYYEQYF. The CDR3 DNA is TGCAGTGCTAGAGCGGGCCGCTACTACGAGCAGTACTTC.